The 2 T cell receptor beta chains in this list originate from one sample, sequenced in a study of shared clonotypes between healthy human individuals. Naive-designated CD8 cells lacked CD45RO, were positively enriched for CCR7, and omitted terminally differentiated effector memory CD45RA+ cells. TCRdb's table, derived via immunoSEQ multiplex PCR, lists solely in-frame clones and lacks some. Of about 2.1 million clones in the sample, 90% to 95% were seen once. Sequenced sample: naive CD8+ T cells from PBMCs. Every receptor here comes from a young man in good health. Some clones in this sample may be carry-over from other donors' samples.

This clone has a single count. This chain connects TRBV7-2 to TRBJ2-3, with TRBD2 as a possible D gene (5 bases). The CDR3 runs 14 residues. Trimming removed 5 bases at V and 5 bases at J, with 14 bases between. Germline values: CDR1 SGHTA, CDR2 FQGNSA. The CDR3 nucleotides are TGTGCCAGCAGCGTACGAGCGGCCCAAGATACGCAGTATTTT. Its protein product is CASSVRAAQDTQYF.

This clone was seen only once. The genes are TRBV30 and TRBJ2-1; a weak D match, TRBD2 (5 bases). Between the trimmed V and J ends, which lost 4 bases and 4 bases, there was a span of 11 bases. Germline lookup yields CDR1 GTSNPN and CDR2 SVGIG (reference sequence). CDR3 size: 13 residues. CDR3 in amino acids: CAWTILGYNEQFF. The CDR3 nucleotides read TGTGCCTGGACCATACTAGGGTACAATGAGCAGTTCTTC.